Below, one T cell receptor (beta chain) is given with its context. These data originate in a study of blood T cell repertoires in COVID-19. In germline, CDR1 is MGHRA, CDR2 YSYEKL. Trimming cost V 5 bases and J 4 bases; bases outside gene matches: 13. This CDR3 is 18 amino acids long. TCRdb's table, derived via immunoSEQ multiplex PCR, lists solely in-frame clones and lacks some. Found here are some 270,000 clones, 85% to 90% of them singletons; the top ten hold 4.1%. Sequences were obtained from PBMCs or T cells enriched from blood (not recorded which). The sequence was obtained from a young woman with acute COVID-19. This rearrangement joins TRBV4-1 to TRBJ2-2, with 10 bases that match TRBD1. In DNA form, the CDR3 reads TGCGCCAGCAGCATGCCGGGACAGGGGCCAGGCCCCACCGGGGAGCTGTTTTTT. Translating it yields CASSMPGQGPGPTGELFF.